The T cell receptor beta chain described here comes from a study of metastatic and nonmetastatic thyroid tumors. For the study at large: Repertoire comparisons spanned blood and tumor or nodule tissue from malignant and benign thyroid patients.

Study observations and caveats: It was reported that TCR beta diversity was significantly higher in malignant thyroid tumors than benign nodules, in blood and tumor.

Patients had received no treatment of any kind before thyroid surgery. This clone was seen ten or more times. What it binds is unknown. TCRdb reanalyzed the PCR reads with MiXCR. The sample holds over 25,000 clones, approximately 16% seen once. The junction had 6 bases not matched to a gene; V was cut back by 4 bases and J by 0 bases. This CDR3 is built from 16 residues. CDR1 and CDR2 from the germline V gene are LNHDA and SQIVND (reference sequence). This chain uses TRBV19 with TRBJ2-1, with 7 nucleotides matching TRBD2. Sequenced material: blood. This clonotype was sampled from a female donor with papillary thyroid cancer or a benign thyroid nodule (not recorded which). Some clones in this sample may be carry-over from other donors' samples. Here the CDR3 reads CASSNLADSSYNEQFF. CDR3 sequence (DNA): TGTGCCAGTAGTAACCTAGCGGATAGCTCCTACAATGAGCAGTTCTTC.